What follows are 14 T cell receptor beta chains derived from one specimen sequenced in a study of T cells in Graves' hyperthyroidism and ophthalmopathy. The CDR3 regions of TCR beta were amplified from RNA transcripts. Initially, a first-round RT-PCR of the TCR CDR3 employed the HTBI primer set. MiXCR, run by TCRdb on the multiplex PCR reads, gives a single entry per CDR3 protein. Found here are a few hundred thousand distinct CDR3 sequences, approximately 13% of them singletons; the top ten hold less than 10%. The sequenced sample consisted of blood. Receptor source: a woman younger than 35 with Graves' hyperthyroidism.

This clonotype occurred many times. The chain combines TRBV7-2 with TRBJ2-3; D not resolved. The CDR3 extends over 13 amino acids. Deletions cut 7 bases from V and 2 bases from J, with 10 bases between. The germline V gene has CDR1 SGHTA and CDR2 FQGNSA. The CDR3 region has the DNA TGTGCCAGCATGGAGAGTAACACAGATACGCAGTATTTT. Translated: CASMESNTDTQYF.

At least ten counts were recorded for this clonotype. The chain is built from TRBV24-1 and TRBJ2-6; D is unclear. This CDR3 has 15 residues. V shed 4 bases and J shed 0 bases, with 6 bases lying between them. The germline gives CDR1 KGHDR, CDR2 SFDVKD. The CDR3 nucleotides are TGTGCCACCAGTGACACAACCTCTGGGGCCAACGTCCTGACTTTC. Translated: CATSDTTSGANVLTF.

This clonotype occurred many times. The genes are TRBV6-1 and TRBJ1-2; the D gene is possibly TRBD1 (5 bases). Germline assignment: CDR1 MNHNS and CDR2 SASEGT. CDR3 length: 14 residues. V was clipped by 5 bases and J by 4 bases, with 14 bases between them. The CDR3 here is CASSKGQSRYGYTF. DNA of the CDR3: TGTGCCAGCAGTAAGGGGCAGAGTCGCTATGGCTACACCTTC.

This clonotype has more than one count but fewer than ten. The rearrangement links TRBV5-6 to TRBJ2-1, with unresolved D. The CDR3 contains 17 residues. Germline V gene sequence: CDR1 SGHDT, CDR2 YYEEEE. V was trimmed by 2 bases and J by 4 bases, leaving 19 bases between them. DNA of the CDR3: TGTGCCAGCAGCTTAAGGTCACCCGGCAGGTTTTACAATGAGCAGTTCTTC. Its protein product is CASSLRSPGRFYNEQFF. The full variable domain, rest sourced from reference TRBV5-6 and TRBJ2-1, is DAGVTQSPTHLIKTRGQQVTLRCSPKSGHDTVSWYQQALGQGPQFIFQYYEEEERQRGNFPDRFSGHQFPNYSSELNVNALLLGDSALYLCASSLRSPGRFYNEQFFGPGTRLTVL.

Many counts were recorded for this clonotype. The chain employs TRBV20-1 and TRBJ1-1; unclear D gene. The CDR3 contains 12 residues. The V end lost 6 bases, the J end lost 4 bases, and 12 bases lay between the germline ends. CDR1 is DFQATT, CDR2 SNEGSKA, per germline (reference sequence). CDR3 coding DNA: TGCAGTGCCATAAGACCTCCCACTGAAGCTTTCTTT. Its translation is CSAIRPPTEAFF.

This clonotype was found a few times. This rearrangement joins TRBV19 to TRBJ2-3; D remains unclear. This CDR3 is 16 amino acids long. Germline lookup yields CDR1 LNHDA and CDR2 SQIVND (reference sequence). Trimming took off 3 bases at V and 2 bases at J, with 15 bases between the two ends. CDR3 nucleotides: TGTGCCAGTAGTATGCCCGGCGCAGCCCACACAGATACGCAGTATTTT. It yields the protein CASSMPGAAHTDTQYF.

This clonotype was detected only once. The rearrangement joins TRBV20-1 to TRBJ1-4, with a weak D call TRBD1 (5 bases). Germline CDR1 DFQATT, CDR2 SNEGSKA (reference sequence). V was cut by 6 bases and J by 8 bases, with 13 bases left in between. The CDR3 length is 12 residues. CDR3 nucleotides: TGCAGTGCCCCCGTGGGGGAGGAAAAACTGTTTTTT. Protein sequence: CSAPVGEEKLFF.

This clonotype was recorded at least ten times. V is TRBV27 and J is TRBJ1-1; unclear D gene. V shed 8 bases and J shed 2 bases, with 9 bases lying between them. The CDR3 is made up of 12 amino acids. Germline V lookup: CDR1 MNHEY, CDR2 SMNVEV (reference sequence). The CDR3 bases are TGTGCCAGCGGGATGGGTAACACTGAAGCTTTCTTT. Protein sequence: CASGMGNTEAFF.

At least ten counts were recorded for this clonotype. V is TRBV12-3 or TRBV12-4 and J is TRBJ1-4, with a weak D call TRBD1 (6 bases). Trimming left V 3 bases short and J 7 bases short, with 9 bases between. The CDR3 is made up of 13 amino acids. The CDR3 spells CASSFVRGEKLFF. CDR3 nucleotide sequence: TGTGCCAGCAGTTTCGTCAGGGGTGAAAAACTGTTTTTT.

This clonotype occurred many times. The V call is TRBV20-1, the J call TRBJ1-1, with D unclear. Germline CDR1 is DFQATT and CDR2 is SNEGSKA (reference sequence). The CDR3 is 15 amino acids. Trimming took off 5 bases at V and 0 bases at J, with 16 bases between the two ends. The CDR3: CSAFQPRTVNTEAFF. CDR3 in DNA: TGCAGTGCTTTTCAGCCAAGGACGGTGAACACTGAAGCTTTCTTT.

The genes are TRBV19 and TRBJ2-1; 8 positions agree with TRBD1. Unmatched junction bases numbered 3, after V lost 7 bases and J lost 4 bases. Germline CDR1 LNHDA, CDR2 SQIVND (reference sequence). The CDR3 totals 13 residues. In DNA form, the CDR3 reads TGTGCCAGTACGAGGACAGGGTACAATGAGCAGTTCTTC. Translating gives CASTRTGYNEQFF.

This clonotype showed up just a few times. The J gene is TRBJ2-2, the V gene TRBV7-2, with 10 positions matching TRBD1. This CDR3 contains 18 residues. V lost 5 bases and J lost 0; bases outside the gene matches: 9. Germline V lookup: CDR1 SGHTA, CDR2 FQGNSA. CDR3 sequence: CASSVNPGQGTNTGELFF. The CDR3 bases are TGTGCCAGCAGCGTTAATCCGGGACAGGGGACGAACACCGGGGAGCTGTTTTTT.

This clonotype was seen more than once but under ten times. This rearrangement joins TRBV4-3 to TRBJ1-1; no reliable D call. V lost 10 bases, J lost 1 base, and 13 bases lay in between. The CDR3 is 13 amino acids. CDR1 LGHNA and CDR2 YSLEER come from the germline V gene. The CDR3 is CATERPTNTEAFF. The CDR3 DNA reads as TGCGCCACCGAGAGGCCGACGAACACTGAAGCTTTCTTT.

This clonotype has a count of ten or more. This chain links TRBV7-9 with TRBJ2-7, with TRBD2 identical over 9 bases. Germline assignment: CDR1 SEHNR and CDR2 FQNEAQ (reference sequence). This CDR3 region has 13 residues. V lost 2 bases, J lost 7 bases, and 3 bases stayed unmatched. The CDR3 nucleotides read TGTGCCAGCAGCTTAAGAAGCGGGGGGGAGCAGTACTTC. Amino acid sequence: CASSLRSGGEQYF.